This record looks at one T cell receptor (beta chain) sequence and its context. Which antigen it targets is not known. No base quality information exists; no much larger clone differs at one position. TCRbeta CDR3 regions were amplified from genomic DNA using the immunoSEQ Assay, a bias-controlled multiplex PCR. The published analysis was carried out like this. The number of nucleated cells in each sample was estimated by amplification of reference gene primers within the assay. To quantify the absolute abundance of each unique TCRbeta CDR3 rearrangement, sequence reads were collapsed and filtered. For each sample, productive Simpson clonality was calculated as the square root of Simpson's diversity index across productive rearrangements. TCRdb took over this immuneACCESS table, retaining in-frame rearrangements with V and J assigned. Such tables are incomplete; in checked studies, under half of the missing clones stem from an unresolved V gene, and the remainder is unexplained. V, J and clone size reflect that table, while D and trimming were determined from the DNA. Here the sample has some 38,000 clones; about nine tenths occur a single time. Approximately 20% of the sample comes from the top ten.

Each collaborating institution followed its own protocols to collect whole blood in K2EDTA tubes. For TCRbeta analysis, collaborators shipped samples in one of three forms: frozen whole blood, isolated PBMCs, or DNA extracted from either of those sample types. This entry is derived from a study of blood T cell repertoires in COVID-19 (dated by TCRdb to the early 2020s). With regard to the full study: Samples covering the acute and convalescent phases of COVID-19 were provided by collaborators in the United States, Italy and Spain. The prospective study material was composed of cDNA or gDNA derived from T cells, B-cell-depleted T cells, or PBMCs. The dataset comprised deeply sampled blood TCRbeta repertoires from subjects exposed to, actively infected with, or recovered from COVID-19. A freely available public database, intended as a resource for researchers studying the immune response to SARS-CoV-2, is where the repertoires were released. The samples were drawn from the first 160 participants of the ongoing ImmuneRACE study and from roughly 1,300 subjects provided by 6 global collaborators. Nearly every sample came with metadata listing a de-identified subject ID, COVID-19 status, age in years and sex. Where available, HLA class I and class II types were taken from metadata supplied by the sample provider and were not determined by assay-based typing. What the authors observed across the whole study: How much clinical and demographic metadata was included differed by source and by participant, and the metadata was provided uncurated.

The CDR3 covers 15 residues, taking in both the cysteine and the phenylalanine. Solely the CDR3 DNA is kept, with 45 bases framed from the first base. Unmatched junction bases come to 1, with V trimmed by 2 bases and J by 4 bases. CDR1 and CDR2 are read off the germline V gene as SGHAT and FQNNGV. The TCR comes from a man in his 70s with acute or convalescent COVID-19. This chain is built from TRBV11-2 and TRBJ2-5; TRBD2 aligns with 13 central bases. Specimen: peripheral blood. In nucleotide form, the sequence is TGTGCCAGCAGCTTAAGACTAGCGGGAGGAGAGACCCAGTACTTC. This gives the protein CASSLRLAGGETQYF. Outside the CDR3, residues come from the reference TRBV11-2 and TRBJ2-5 proteins, so the full variable domain is: EAGVAQSPRYKIIEKRQSVAFWCNPISGHATLYWYQQILGQGPKLLIQFQNNGVVDDSQLPKDRFSAERLKGVDSTLKIQPAKLEDSAVYLCASSLRLAGGETQYFGPGTRLLVL.